This TCR beta chain appears in the sequencing data of a study of regulatory T cells in long-lasting Graves disease. Germline V gene data show CDR1 as GTSNPN and CDR2 as SVGIG (reference sequence). Trimming stripped 0 bases from V and 2 bases from J, with 16 bases between. The CDR3 is 16 residues long. CDR3 regions were amplified by Arm-PCR using iRepertoire HTBI primers to build TCR beta libraries. TCRdb processed the multiplex PCR reads anew with MiXCR; each CDR3 protein has one entry. The table has hundreds of thousands of distinct CDR3 sequences, roughly 15% seen once. Sample time point: newly diagnosed GD, antithyroid drugs for less than 3 months. RNA extracted from PBMCs served as the sequencing template. This clonotype appeared a few times. This same sample was also taken into another study, of T cells in Graves' hyperthyroidism and ophthalmopathy.

The sequenced sample was peripheral blood mononuclear cells (PBMCs), obtained at new diagnosis, from a patient treated with antithyroid drugs. The receptor comes from a woman between 25 and 40 years old with Graves disease. This chain joins TRBV30 and TRBJ1-1; D ambiguous. The CDR3 spells CAWSVRFDGRNTEAFF. In nucleotides, the CDR3 is TGTGCCTGGAGTGTACGCTTCGACGGTAGAAACACTGAAGCTTTCTTT.